The 21 T cell receptor beta chains below were found in one sample sequenced in a study of CD8 T cells in ankylosing spondylitis. One entry per CDR3 protein, called by TCRdb with MiXCR from the 5' RACE reads. This table holds 36,000 or so distinct CDR3 sequences, 6% found once. Sequencing used blood, either unsorted or a sorted T cell fraction (not recorded which). Receptor source: a male donor with ankylosing spondylitis or in good health (not recorded which).

This clonotype appeared many times. The V gene is TRBV7-2, the J gene TRBJ2-3; 13 bases agree with TRBD2. The CDR3 spans 15 residues. The germline V gene has CDR1 SGHTA and CDR2 FQGNSA. J was trimmed by 6 bases and V by 5 bases; bases with no gene match: 5. CDR3 amino acids: CASSTSGGAMDTQYF. In nucleotides, the CDR3 is TGTGCCAGCAGCACTAGCGGGGGGGCAATGGATACGCAGTATTTT.

In its sample, this clonotype was seen many times. The chain is built from TRBV28 and TRBJ1-2; D gene uncertain. Trimming took off 5 bases at V and 8 bases at J, with 9 bases between the two ends. Germline assignment: CDR1 MDHEN and CDR2 SYDVKM. The length of the CDR3 is 11 residues. CDR3 DNA: TGTGCCAGCAGTCCCGCCGGCGGCTACACCTTC. This codes for CASSPAGGYTF.

This clonotype was picked up many times. The chain links TRBV7-9 to TRBJ2-7; D is unclear. The V end lost 5 bases, the J end lost 1 base, and 15 bases lay between the germline ends. This CDR3 region has 15 residues. CDR1 and CDR2 (germline): SEHNR, FQNEAQ (reference sequence). CDR3 DNA: TGTGCCAGCAGCCCTGACTCGTTTTTATCCTACGAGCAGTACTTC. It translates to CASSPDSFLSYEQYF.

Remarks on this clonotype: The CDR3 carries no conserved terminal phenylalanine or tryptophan, so it likely arises from a read error. This chain joins TRBV4-2 and TRBJ1-4; TRBD1 is a possible D gene (6 bases). The CDR3 is made up of 16 amino acids. The germline gives CDR1 LGHNA, CDR2 YNFKEQ. V shed 1 base and J shed 7 bases, with 16 bases lying between them. CDR3 region: CASSQGDRGYGEKLFL. As DNA, the CDR3 is TGTGCCAGCAGCCAAGGCGATAGGGGGTATGGTGAAAAACTGTTTTTG.

There are many counts of this clonotype. The chain links TRBV24-1 to TRBJ2-1; 7 nucleotides align to TRBD2. CDR3 length: 13 amino acids. In germline, CDR1 is KGHDR, CDR2 SFDVKD. J lost 3 bases, V lost 7 bases, and 2 bases had no gene match. In DNA, the CDR3 is TGTGCCACCAGCCCTAGCGGCTACAATGAGCAGTTCTTC. Translated, it gives CATSPSGYNEQFF.

The V and J genes are TRBV7-2 and TRBJ2-1; 9 positions match TRBD1. The CDR3 spans 15 residues. The germline CDR1 and CDR2 sequences are SGHTA and FQGNSA. V lost 7 bases to trimming and J lost 0 bases; unmatched junction nucleotides: 4. In DNA form, the CDR3 reads TGTGCCAGCACCCCGACAGGGGGCTCCTACAATGAGCAGTTCTTC. Protein: CASTPTGGSYNEQFF.

This clonotype was seen more than once but under ten times. The V and J genes are TRBV7-9 and TRBJ2-1; 12 nucleotides line up with TRBD2. CDR1 SEHNR and CDR2 FQNEAQ come from the germline V gene (reference sequence). CDR3 length: 15 residues. With 4 bases clipped from V and 6 bases from J, the junction kept 4 bases outside the gene matches. The CDR3 here is CASSSSGGAINEQFF. The CDR3 coding sequence is TGTGCCAGCAGCTCTAGCGGGGGGGCAATCAATGAGCAGTTCTTC.

The rearrangement joins TRBV4-3 to TRBJ1-2; tentative D call: TRBD1 (6 bases). Trimming took 3 bases from V and 5 from J, leaving 10 bases between them. This CDR3 region has 13 residues. From germline, CDR1 is LGHNA and CDR2 YSLEER. CDR3 residues: CASSQTGAYGYTF. DNA for the CDR3: TGCGCCAGCAGCCAGACAGGTGCTTATGGCTACACCTTC.

This clonotype was counted many times. The chain links TRBV6-2 or TRBV6-3 to TRBJ2-6; D remains ambiguous. The CDR3 is made up of 14 amino acids. Germline lookup yields CDR1 MNHEY and CDR2 SVGEGT. V lost 6 bases to trimming and J lost 4 bases, with 10 bases between them. CDR3 DNA sequence: TGTGCCAGCAGCTTCCCTCCCGGGGCCAACGTCCTGACTTTC. Translated: CASSFPPGANVLTF.

This clonotype was picked up many times. This chain joins TRBV11-2 and TRBJ2-5; TRBD1 agrees at 10 bases. V was pared by 5 bases and J by 5 bases, with 8 bases of the junction left unmatched. The V gene's germline CDR1 is SGHAT and CDR2 FQNNGV. This CDR3 has 15 amino acids. The CDR3 is CASSGSGQGMETQYF. CDR3 sequence (DNA): TGTGCCAGCAGCGGCTCGGGACAGGGGATGGAGACCCAGTACTTC.

This clonotype appeared a few times. V and J are TRBV9 and TRBJ2-7, with D unclear. The V gene's germline CDR1 is SGDLS and CDR2 YYNGEE. Trimming left V 3 bases short and J 0 bases short, with 10 bases between. The CDR3 has 14 amino acids. This CDR3 reads CASSGRLNSYEQYF. DNA of the CDR3: TGTGCCAGCAGCGGACGACTGAACTCCTACGAGCAGTACTTC.

The sample holds many counts of this clonotype. The chain employs TRBV9 and TRBJ2-7, with D tentatively TRBD1 (6 bases). The V gene's germline CDR1 is SGDLS and CDR2 YYNGEE. This CDR3 contains 13 residues. Between the trimmed V and J ends, which lost 3 bases and 10 bases, there was a span of 17 bases. The CDR3: CASSGKDSRVQYF. CDR3 sequence (DNA): TGTGCCAGCAGCGGGAAGGACAGTAGGGTACAGTACTTC.

Many counts were recorded for this clonotype. The V gene is TRBV5-1, the J gene TRBJ2-7; TRBD2 is a possible D gene (7 bases). Trimming shortened V by 2 bases and J by 7 bases, and 13 bases separated the two germline ends. CDR3 length: 13 amino acids. CDR1 and CDR2 from the germline V gene are SGHRS and YFSETQ. This chain's CDR3 is CASSLQRDKEQYF. For the CDR3, the DNA is TGCGCCAGCAGCTTACAGCGGGACAAAGAGCAGTACTTC.

This clonotype was seen once. This may arise from a read error, as a much more abundant clone is one base away. V is TRBV11-3 and J is TRBJ1-6; tentative D call: TRBD1 (5 bases). The germline V gene encodes CDR1 SGHNT and CDR2 YENEEA. The V end was cut by 2 bases, the J end by 8 bases, with 19 bases between. The CDR3 covers 17 residues. DNA for the CDR3: TGTGCCAGCAGCTTAAAACGACAGAGCCCCAAGGATTCACCCCTCCACTTT. Protein product: CASSLKRQSPKDSPLHF.

This clonotype was seen ten or more times. The rearrangement joins TRBV5-1 to TRBJ2-3; TRBD1 matches 11 bases. Trimming cost V 0 bases and J 5 bases; bases outside gene matches: 5. Germline lookup yields CDR1 SGHRS and CDR2 YFSETQ. The CDR3 runs to 16 residues. The CDR3 sequence is CASSLEDRGLEDTQYF. The CDR3 DNA is TGCGCCAGCAGCTTGGAGGACAGGGGGCTTGAAGATACGCAGTATTTT.

This clonotype has a count of ten or more. The chain couples TRBV4-1 to TRBJ1-1; 11 bases align to TRBD1. V gave up 5 bases and J gave up 0 bases; unmatched junction bases: 8. Germline values: CDR1 MGHRA, CDR2 YSYEKL. There are 17 residues in the CDR3. The CDR3 is CASSGLRTGGLNTEAFF. DNA for the CDR3: TGCGCCAGCAGCGGACTTCGGACAGGGGGCTTGAACACTGAAGCTTTCTTT.

There are many counts of this clonotype. This rearrangement joins TRBV29-1 to TRBJ2-1; the D gene is possibly TRBD2 (6 bases). Germline-derived CDR1 and CDR2 are SQVTM and ANQGSEA. Trimming left V 6 bases short and J 3 bases short, with 9 bases between. The CDR3 extends over 12 amino acids. The CDR3 sequence: CSVDSGYNEQFF. As DNA, the CDR3 is TGCAGCGTAGATAGCGGCTACAATGAGCAGTTCTTC.

There are many counts of this clonotype. This chain links TRBV20-1 with TRBJ2-2; 8 nucleotides agree with TRBD1. Germline CDR1 is DFQATT and CDR2 is SNEGSKA (reference sequence). The CDR3 covers 14 residues. Trimming cost V 4 bases and J 0 bases; bases outside gene matches: 1. CDR3 in amino acids: CSAMGQANTGELFF. CDR3 sequence (DNA): TGCAGTGCTATGGGACAGGCGAACACCGGGGAGCTGTTTTTT.

This clonotype was detected ten times or more. The J gene is TRBJ2-3, the V gene TRBV6-1, with TRBD1 identical over 7 bases. Germline-derived CDR1 and CDR2 are MNHNS and SASEGT. CDR3 length: 14 residues. Unmatched junction bases numbered 2, after V lost 1 base and J lost 4 bases. This CDR3 is CASSEGGGADTQYF. In nucleotides, the CDR3 is TGTGCCAGCAGTGAAGGAGGGGGCGCAGATACGCAGTATTTT.

This clonotype was found many times. CDR3 nucleotides: TGTGCCAGCAGTGAATCTTCCGGGGCCAACGTCCTGACTTTC. It codes for CASSESSGANVLTF. V and J are TRBV25-1 and TRBJ2-6; no clear D gene. Germline CDR1 MGHDK, CDR2 SYGVNS. The CDR3 is 14 residues long. V shed 1 base and J shed 4 bases, with 5 bases lying between them. The full variable domain, rest sourced from reference TRBV25-1 and TRBJ2-6, is EADIYQTPRYLVIGTGKKITLECSQTMGHDKMYWYQQDPGMELHLIHYSYGVNSTEKGDLSSESTVSRIRTEHFPLTLESARPSHTSQYLCASSESSGANVLTFGAGSRLTVL.

This clonotype was counted at least ten times. This chain joins TRBV5-5 and TRBJ2-7, with 12 bases identical to TRBD1. V lost 3 bases and J lost 5; bases outside the gene matches: 9. CDR3 length equals 16 residues. Germline loops: CDR1 SGHKS, CDR2 YYEKEE (reference sequence). CDR3 amino acids: CASSYGYGTGGDEQYF. CDR3 bases: TGTGCCAGCAGCTATGGATACGGGACAGGGGGCGACGAGCAGTACTTC.